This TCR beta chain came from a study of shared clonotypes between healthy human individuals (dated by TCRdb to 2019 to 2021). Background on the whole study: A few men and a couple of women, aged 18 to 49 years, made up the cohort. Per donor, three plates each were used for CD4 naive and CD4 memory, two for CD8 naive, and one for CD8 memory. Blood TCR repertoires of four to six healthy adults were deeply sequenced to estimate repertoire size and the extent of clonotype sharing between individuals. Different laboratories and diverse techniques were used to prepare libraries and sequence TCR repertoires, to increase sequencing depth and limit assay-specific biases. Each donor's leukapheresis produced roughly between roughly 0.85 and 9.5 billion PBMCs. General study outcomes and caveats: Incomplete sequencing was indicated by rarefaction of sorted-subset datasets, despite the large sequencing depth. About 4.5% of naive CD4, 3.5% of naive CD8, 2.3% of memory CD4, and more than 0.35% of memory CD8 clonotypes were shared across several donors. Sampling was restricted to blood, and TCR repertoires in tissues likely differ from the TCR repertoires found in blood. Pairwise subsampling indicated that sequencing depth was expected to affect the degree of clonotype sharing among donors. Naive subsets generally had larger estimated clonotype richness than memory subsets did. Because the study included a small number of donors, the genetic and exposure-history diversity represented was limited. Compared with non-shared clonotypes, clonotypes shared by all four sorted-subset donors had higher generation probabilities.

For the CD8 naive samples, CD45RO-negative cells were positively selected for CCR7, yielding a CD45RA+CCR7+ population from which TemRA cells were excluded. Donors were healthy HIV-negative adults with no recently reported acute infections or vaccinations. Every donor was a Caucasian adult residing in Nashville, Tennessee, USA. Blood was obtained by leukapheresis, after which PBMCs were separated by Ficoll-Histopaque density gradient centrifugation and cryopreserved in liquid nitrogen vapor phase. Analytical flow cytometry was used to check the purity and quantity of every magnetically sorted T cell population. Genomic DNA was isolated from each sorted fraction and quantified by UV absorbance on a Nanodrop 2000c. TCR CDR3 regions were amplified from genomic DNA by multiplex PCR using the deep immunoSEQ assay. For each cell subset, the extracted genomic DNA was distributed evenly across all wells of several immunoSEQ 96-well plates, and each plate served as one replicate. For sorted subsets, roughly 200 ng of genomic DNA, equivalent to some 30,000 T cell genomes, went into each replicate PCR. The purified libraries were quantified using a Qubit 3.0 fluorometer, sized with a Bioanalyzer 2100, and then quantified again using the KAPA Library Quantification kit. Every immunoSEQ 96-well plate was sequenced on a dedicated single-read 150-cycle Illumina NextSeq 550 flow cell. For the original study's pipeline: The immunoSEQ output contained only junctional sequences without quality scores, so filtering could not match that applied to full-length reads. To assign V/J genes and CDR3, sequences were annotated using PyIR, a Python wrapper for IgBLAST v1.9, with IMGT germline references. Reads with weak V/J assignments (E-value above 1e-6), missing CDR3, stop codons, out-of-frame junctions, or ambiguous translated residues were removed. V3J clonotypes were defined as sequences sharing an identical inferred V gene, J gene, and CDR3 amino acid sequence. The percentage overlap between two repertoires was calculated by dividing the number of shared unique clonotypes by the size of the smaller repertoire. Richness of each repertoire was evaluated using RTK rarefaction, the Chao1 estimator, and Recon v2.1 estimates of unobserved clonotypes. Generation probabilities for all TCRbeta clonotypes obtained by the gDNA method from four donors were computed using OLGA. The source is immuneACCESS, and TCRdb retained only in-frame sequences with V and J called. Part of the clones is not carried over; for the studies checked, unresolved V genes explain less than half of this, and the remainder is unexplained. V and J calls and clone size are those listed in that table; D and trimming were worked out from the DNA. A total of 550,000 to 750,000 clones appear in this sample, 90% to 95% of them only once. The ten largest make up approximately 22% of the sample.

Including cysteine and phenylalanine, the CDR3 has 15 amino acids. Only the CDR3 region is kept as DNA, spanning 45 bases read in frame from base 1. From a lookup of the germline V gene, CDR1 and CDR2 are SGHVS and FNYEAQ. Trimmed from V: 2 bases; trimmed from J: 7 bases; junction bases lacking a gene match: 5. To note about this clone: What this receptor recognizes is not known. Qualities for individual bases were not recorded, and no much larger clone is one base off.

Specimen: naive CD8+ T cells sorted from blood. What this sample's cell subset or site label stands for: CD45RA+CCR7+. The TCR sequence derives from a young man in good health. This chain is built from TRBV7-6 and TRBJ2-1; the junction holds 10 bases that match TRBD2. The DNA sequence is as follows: TGTGCCAGCAGCTTACTAGCGGGAGACGGAAATGAGCAGTTCTTC. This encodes CASSLLAGDGNEQFF.